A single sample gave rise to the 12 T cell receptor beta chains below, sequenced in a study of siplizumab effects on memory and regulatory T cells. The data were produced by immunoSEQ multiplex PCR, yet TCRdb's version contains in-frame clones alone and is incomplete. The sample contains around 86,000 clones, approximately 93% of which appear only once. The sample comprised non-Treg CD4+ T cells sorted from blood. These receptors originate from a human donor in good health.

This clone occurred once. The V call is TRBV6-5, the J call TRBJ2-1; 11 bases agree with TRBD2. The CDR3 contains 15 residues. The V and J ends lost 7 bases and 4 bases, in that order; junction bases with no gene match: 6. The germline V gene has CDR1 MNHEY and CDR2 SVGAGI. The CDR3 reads CASTIAGGRYNEQFF. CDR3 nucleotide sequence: TGTGCCAGCACTATAGCGGGGGGGAGGTACAATGAGCAGTTCTTC.

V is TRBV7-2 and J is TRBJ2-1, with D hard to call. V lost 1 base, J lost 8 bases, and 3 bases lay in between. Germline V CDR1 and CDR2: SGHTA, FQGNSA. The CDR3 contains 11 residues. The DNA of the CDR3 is TGTGCCAGCAGCTTAGTCGATGAGCAGTTCTTC. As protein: CASSLVDEQFF.

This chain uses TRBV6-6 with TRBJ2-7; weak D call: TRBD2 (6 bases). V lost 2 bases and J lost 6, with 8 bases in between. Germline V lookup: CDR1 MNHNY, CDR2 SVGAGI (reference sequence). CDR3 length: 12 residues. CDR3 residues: CASSYVGGEQYF. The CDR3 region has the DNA TGTGCCAGCAGTTACGTGGGAGGCGAGCAGTACTTC.

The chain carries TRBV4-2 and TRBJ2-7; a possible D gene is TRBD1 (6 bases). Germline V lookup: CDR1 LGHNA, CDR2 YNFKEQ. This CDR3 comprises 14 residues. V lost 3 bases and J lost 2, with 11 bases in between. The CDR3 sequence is CASSQDRLPYEQYF. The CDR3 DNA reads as TGTGCCAGCAGCCAGGACAGACTCCCCTACGAGCAGTACTTC.

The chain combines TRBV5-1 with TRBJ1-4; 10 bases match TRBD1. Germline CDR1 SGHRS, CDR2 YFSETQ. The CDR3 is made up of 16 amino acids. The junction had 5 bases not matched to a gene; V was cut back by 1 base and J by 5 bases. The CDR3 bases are TGCGCCAGCAGCTTGTCGACAGGGGGCCTAAATGAAAAACTGTTTTTT. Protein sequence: CASSLSTGGLNEKLFF.

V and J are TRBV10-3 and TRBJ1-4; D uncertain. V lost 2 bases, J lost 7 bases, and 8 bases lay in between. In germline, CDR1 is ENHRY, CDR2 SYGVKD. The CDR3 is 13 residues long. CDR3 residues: CAISEVDLEKLFF. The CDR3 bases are TGTGCCATCAGTGAGGTGGACCTTGAAAAACTGTTTTTT.

The CDR3 DNA follows: TGTGCCAGCAGCCTCCTAGCGGGCCTCACAGATACGCAGTATTTT. Its protein is CASSLLAGLTDTQYF. The chain joins TRBV9 to TRBJ2-3; 8 positions match TRBD2. Trimming removed 4 bases from V and 2 bases from J; junction bases left unmatched: 6. The CDR3 consists of 15 residues. The germline V gene encodes CDR1 SGDLS and CDR2 YYNGEE.

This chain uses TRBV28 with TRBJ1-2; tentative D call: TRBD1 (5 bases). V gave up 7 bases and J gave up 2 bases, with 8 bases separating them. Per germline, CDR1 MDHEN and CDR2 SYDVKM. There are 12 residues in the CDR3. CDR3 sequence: CASKGRNYGYTF. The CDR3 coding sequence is TGTGCCAGCAAGGGGAGAAACTATGGCTACACCTTC.

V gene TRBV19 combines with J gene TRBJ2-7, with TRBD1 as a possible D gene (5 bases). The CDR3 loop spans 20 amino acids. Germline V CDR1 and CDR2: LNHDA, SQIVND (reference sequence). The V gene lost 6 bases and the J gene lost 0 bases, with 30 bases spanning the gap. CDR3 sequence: CASRGDSSKTPIPDSYEQYF. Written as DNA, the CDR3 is TGTGCCAGTAGGGGCGACAGTAGTAAAACGCCAATTCCCGACTCCTACGAGCAGTACTTC.

The CDR3 region has the DNA TGTGCCAGCAGCCCAACTAGCGGTAGCTCCTACGAGCAGTACTTC. Amino acid sequence: CASSPTSGSSYEQYF. The chain carries TRBV6-5 and TRBJ2-7, with 8 bases identical to TRBD2. The V segment lost 6 bases and the J segment 0 bases; nucleotides outside the gene matches: 7. Germline V gene data show CDR1 as MNHEY and CDR2 as SVGAGI. The CDR3 extends over 15 amino acids.

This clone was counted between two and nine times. CDR3 DNA: TGTGCCAGCAGTATGGGACAGGGCTACGAGCAGTACTTC. This encodes CASSMGQGYEQYF. The V gene is TRBV6-5, the J gene TRBJ2-7; TRBD1 aligns across 9 bases. This CDR3 is built from 13 residues. V trimming: 5 bases; J trimming: 3 bases; junction bases outside the gene matches: 2. Germline V gene data show CDR1 as MNHEY and CDR2 as SVGAGI.

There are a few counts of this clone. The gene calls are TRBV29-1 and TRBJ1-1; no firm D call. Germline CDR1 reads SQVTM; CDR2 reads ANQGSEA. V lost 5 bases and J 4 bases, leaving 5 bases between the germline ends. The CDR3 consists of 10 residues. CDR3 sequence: CSVLGTEAFF. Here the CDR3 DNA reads TGCAGCGTTCTGGGCACTGAAGCTTTCTTT.